This T cell receptor (beta chain) was identified during a study of blood T cells in healthy people across ages. Study results and caveats: Age advanced and TCR beta diversity per million T cells fell, roughly linearly.

It was with a sample-barcoded 5' primer and a J-beta primer mix that a second PCR of roughly 7 to 12 cycles was run. Using its own MiXCR run on the 5' RACE reads, TCRdb lists one record per CDR3 protein. The table lists 1.6 million or so distinct CDR3 sequences, about 35% of them singletons. This CDR3 is built from 17 residues. Germline lookup yields CDR1 SGHTA and CDR2 FQGNSA. A note on this clonotype: The antigen is unknown.

The V call is TRBV7-2, the J call TRBJ2-5, with 8 bases fitting TRBD2. The DNA end favors TRBJ2-7, so the J call may be wrong. The clonotype comes from a woman in her 30s in good health. Sequencing used blood. The CDR3 sequence: CASSLAVRRGAAYEQYF. The CDR3 coding sequence is TGTGCCAGCAGCTTAGCGGTTCGGCGGGGGGCCGCGTACGAGCAGTACTTC.